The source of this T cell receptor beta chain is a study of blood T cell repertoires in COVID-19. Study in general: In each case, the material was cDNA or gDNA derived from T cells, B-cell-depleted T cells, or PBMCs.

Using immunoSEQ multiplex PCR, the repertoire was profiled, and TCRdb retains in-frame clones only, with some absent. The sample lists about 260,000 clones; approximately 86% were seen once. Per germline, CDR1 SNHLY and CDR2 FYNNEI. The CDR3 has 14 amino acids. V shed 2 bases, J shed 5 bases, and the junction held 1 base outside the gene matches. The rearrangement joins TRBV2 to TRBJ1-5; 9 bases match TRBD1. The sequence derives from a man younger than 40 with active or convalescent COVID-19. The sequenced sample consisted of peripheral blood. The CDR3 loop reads CASSENRGHQPQHF. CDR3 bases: TGTGCCAGCAGTGAAAACAGGGGGCATCAGCCCCAGCATTTT.